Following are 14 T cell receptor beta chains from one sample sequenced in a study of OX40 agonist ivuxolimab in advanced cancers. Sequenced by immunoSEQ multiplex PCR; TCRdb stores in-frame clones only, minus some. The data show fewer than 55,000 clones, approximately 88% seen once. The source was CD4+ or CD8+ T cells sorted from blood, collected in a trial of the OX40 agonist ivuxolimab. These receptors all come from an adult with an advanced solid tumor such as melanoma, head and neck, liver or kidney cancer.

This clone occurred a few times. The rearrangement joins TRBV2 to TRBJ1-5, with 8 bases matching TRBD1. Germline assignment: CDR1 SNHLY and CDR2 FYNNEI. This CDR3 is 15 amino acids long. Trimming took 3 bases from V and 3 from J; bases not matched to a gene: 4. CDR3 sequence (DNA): TGTGCCAGCAGTGAGGACAGGGCCTCCAATCAGCCCCAGCATTTT. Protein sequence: CASSEDRASNQPQHF.

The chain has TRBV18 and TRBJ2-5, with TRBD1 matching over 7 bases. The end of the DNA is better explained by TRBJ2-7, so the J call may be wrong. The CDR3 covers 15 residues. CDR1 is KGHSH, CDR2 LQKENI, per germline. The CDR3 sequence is CASSASQGRTYEQYF. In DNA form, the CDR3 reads TGTGCCAGCTCAGCGTCACAGGGGCGAACCTACGAGCAGTACTTC.

DNA for the CDR3: TGCGCCAGCAGCCCAAGAGCCGGACAGATGAACTCCTACAATGAGCAGTTCTTC. Encoded protein: CASSPRAGQMNSYNEQFF. The V and J genes are TRBV4-1 and TRBJ2-1; a possible D gene is TRBD1 (6 bases). Trimming took 4 bases from V and 0 from J, leaving 19 bases between them. Germline loops: CDR1 MGHRA, CDR2 YSYEKL. The CDR3 runs 18 residues.

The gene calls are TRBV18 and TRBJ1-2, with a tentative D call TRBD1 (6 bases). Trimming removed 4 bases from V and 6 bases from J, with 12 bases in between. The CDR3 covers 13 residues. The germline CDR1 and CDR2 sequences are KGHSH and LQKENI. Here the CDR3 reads CASSQTGSNGYTF. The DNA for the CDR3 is TGTGCCAGCTCACAAACAGGGAGTAATGGCTACACCTTC.

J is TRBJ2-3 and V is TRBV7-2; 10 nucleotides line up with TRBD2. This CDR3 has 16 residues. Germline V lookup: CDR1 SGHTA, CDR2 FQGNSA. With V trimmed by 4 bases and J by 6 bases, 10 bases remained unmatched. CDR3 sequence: CASSSRPSGGGDTQYF. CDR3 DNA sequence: TGTGCCAGCAGCTCCCGGCCTAGCGGGGGTGGGGATACGCAGTATTTT. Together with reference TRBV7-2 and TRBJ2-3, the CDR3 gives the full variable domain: GAGVSQSPSNKVTEKGKDVELRCDPISGHTALYWYRQSLGQGLEFLIYFQGNSAPDKSGLPSDRFSAERTGGSVSTLTIQRTQQEDSAVYLCASSSRPSGGGDTQYFGPGTRLTVL.

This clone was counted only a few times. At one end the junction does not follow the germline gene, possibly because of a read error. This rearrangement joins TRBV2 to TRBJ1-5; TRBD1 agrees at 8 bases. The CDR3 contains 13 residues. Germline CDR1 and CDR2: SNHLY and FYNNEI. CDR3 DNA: TGTGCCGGCAGGACAGGGAGCAATCAGCCCCAGCATTTT. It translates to CAGRTGSNQPQHF.

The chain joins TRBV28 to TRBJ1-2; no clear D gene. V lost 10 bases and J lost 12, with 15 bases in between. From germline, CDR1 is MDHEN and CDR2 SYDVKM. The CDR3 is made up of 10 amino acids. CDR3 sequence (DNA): TGTGCCACTTTTTCTGGGATCCACACCTTC. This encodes CATFSGIHTF.

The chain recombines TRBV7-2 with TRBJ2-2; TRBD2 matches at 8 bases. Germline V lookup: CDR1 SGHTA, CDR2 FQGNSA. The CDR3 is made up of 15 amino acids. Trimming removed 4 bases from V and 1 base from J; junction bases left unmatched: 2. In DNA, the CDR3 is TGTGCCAGCAGCTGGCTAGCGGGGAACACCGGGGAGCTGTTTTTT. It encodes CASSWLAGNTGELFF.

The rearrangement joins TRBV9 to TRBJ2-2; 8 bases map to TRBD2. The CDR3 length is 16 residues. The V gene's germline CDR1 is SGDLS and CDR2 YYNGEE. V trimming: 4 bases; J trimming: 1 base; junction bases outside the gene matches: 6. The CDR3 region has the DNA TGTGCCAGCAGCCCTCGGGGGGGAATGAACACCGGGGAGCTGTTTTTT. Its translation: CASSPRGGMNTGELFF.

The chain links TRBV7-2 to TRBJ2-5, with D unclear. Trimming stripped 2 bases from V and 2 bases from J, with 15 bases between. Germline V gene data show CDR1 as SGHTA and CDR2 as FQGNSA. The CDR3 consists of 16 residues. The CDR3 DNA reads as TGTGCCAGCAGCTTAAGCTCGGCGCCCGGGCAAGAGACCCAGTACTTC. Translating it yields CASSLSSAPGQETQYF.

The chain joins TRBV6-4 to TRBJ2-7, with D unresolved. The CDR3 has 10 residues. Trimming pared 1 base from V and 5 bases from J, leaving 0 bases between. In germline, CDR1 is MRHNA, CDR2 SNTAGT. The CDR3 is CASSDYEQYV. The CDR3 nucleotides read TGTGCCAGCAGTGACTACGAGCAGTACGTC.

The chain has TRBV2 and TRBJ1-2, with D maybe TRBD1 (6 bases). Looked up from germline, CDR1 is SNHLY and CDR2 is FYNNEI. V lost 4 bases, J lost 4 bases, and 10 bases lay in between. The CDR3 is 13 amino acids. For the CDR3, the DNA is TGTGCCAGCAGTGTGGGGGGGCCCTATGGCTACACCTTC. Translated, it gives CASSVGGPYGYTF.

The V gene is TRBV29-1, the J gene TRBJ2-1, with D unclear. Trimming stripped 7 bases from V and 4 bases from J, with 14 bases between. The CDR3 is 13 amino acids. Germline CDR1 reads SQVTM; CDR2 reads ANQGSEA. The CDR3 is CSAMRGGYNEQFF. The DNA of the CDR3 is TGCAGCGCTATGAGAGGCGGATACAATGAGCAGTTCTTC.

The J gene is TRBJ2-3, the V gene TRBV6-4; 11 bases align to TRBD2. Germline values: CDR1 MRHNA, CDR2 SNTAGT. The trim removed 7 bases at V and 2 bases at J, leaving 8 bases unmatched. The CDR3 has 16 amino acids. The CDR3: CASTKTSGTNTDTQYF. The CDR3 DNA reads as TGTGCCAGCACCAAGACTAGCGGGACTAACACAGATACGCAGTATTTT.